These 18 T cell receptor beta chains were all obtained from the same sample, sequenced in a study of blood T cells in healthy people across ages. Alongside a J-beta primer mix, a sample-barcoded 5' primer served in a second PCR lasting about 7 to 12 cycles. TCRdb used MiXCR to reprocess the 5' RACE reads, holding one entry per CDR3 protein. The profile covers more than 450,000 distinct CDR3 sequences, with about 27% appearing a single time and approximately 3.7% taken by the ten largest. This sample was also put to use in a study of T cells of mothers and their children.

The sample taken for sequencing was blood. The receptors were gathered from a boy aged 2 to 10 in good health.

The chain joins TRBV24-1 to TRBJ2-2, with TRBD1 identical over 12 bases. Germline loops: CDR1 KGHDR, CDR2 SFDVKD. The CDR3 runs to 18 residues. V lost 4 bases, J lost 7 bases, and 12 bases stayed unmatched. In DNA, the CDR3 is TGTGCCACCAGTGACAACTATACCGGGACAGGGGGCAGCGGGGAGCTGTTTTTT. Its translation is CATSDNYTGTGGSGELFF.

This chain uses TRBV5-1 with TRBJ2-1, with D possibly TRBD2 on 5 matching bases. The CDR3 totals 16 residues. With 0 bases removed from V and 5 bases from J, the gap between germline ends came to 15 bases. CDR1 is SGHRS and CDR2 is YFSETQ in the germline V gene. This CDR3 is CASSLGWGAPNNEQFF. The CDR3 DNA is TGCGCCAGCAGCTTGGGTTGGGGAGCCCCGAACAATGAGCAGTTCTTC.

The V gene is TRBV7-9, the J gene TRBJ1-5; D remains unclear. This CDR3 region has 12 residues. V was shortened by 1 base and J by 11 bases, with 9 bases between the two germline ends. Germline lookup yields CDR1 SEHNR and CDR2 FQNEAQ (reference sequence). In nucleotides, the CDR3 is TGTGCCAGCAGCTTAGATACTGGAGCCCAGCATTTT. Translation gives CASSLDTGAQHF.

This clonotype appeared a few times. This chain joins TRBV12-3 or TRBV12-4 and TRBJ1-2; the D gene is possibly TRBD1 (5 bases). V was shortened by 5 bases and J by 6 bases, with 13 bases between the two germline ends. The CDR3 sequence is 13 residues long. CDR3 sequence (DNA): TGTGCCAGCAGTCTCAGGGAAGGCGATGGCTACACCTTC. This codes for CASSLREGDGYTF.

This clonotype showed up just a few times. The chain carries TRBV25-1 and TRBJ2-5; a weak D match, TRBD2 (6 bases). The J call may be wrong; the DNA end is better matched by TRBJ2-1. From germline, CDR1 is MGHDK and CDR2 SYGVNS. The CDR3 covers 13 residues. Written as DNA, the CDR3 is TGTGCCAACATCGGGACTCAATCTTGGGAGCAGTTCTTC. This encodes CANIGTQSWEQFF.

V is TRBV4-1 and J is TRBJ1-3, with D possibly TRBD1 on 6 matching bases. V was clipped by 1 base and J by 0 bases, with 7 bases between them. The CDR3 runs to 15 residues. Germline V gives CDR1 MGHRA, CDR2 YSYEKL. In DNA form, the CDR3 reads TGCGCCAGCAGCCAAGGACAGGACTCTGGAAACACCATATATTTT. Its protein product is CASSQGQDSGNTIYF.

In DNA form, the CDR3 reads TGTGCCAGCAGCCACCGACTAGCGGAAAACATTCAGTACTTC. It yields the protein CASSHRLAENIQYF. The chain is built from TRBV7-2 and TRBJ2-4, with 9 bases lining up with TRBD2. There are 14 residues in the CDR3. The V gene's germline CDR1 is SGHTA and CDR2 FQGNSA. V gave up 5 bases and J gave up 5 bases; unmatched junction bases: 4.

This chain connects TRBV20-1 to TRBJ2-5; D gene uncertain. Trimming took off 0 bases at V and 0 bases at J, with 11 bases between the two ends. Germline assignment: CDR1 DFQATT and CDR2 SNEGSKA (reference sequence). There are 15 residues in the CDR3. The CDR3 spells CSARDPTMYQETQYF. The CDR3 nucleotides are TGCAGTGCTAGAGATCCGACCATGTACCAAGAGACCCAGTACTTC.

The chain uses TRBV29-1 and TRBJ2-7; TRBD1 matches at 8 bases. This CDR3 has 14 amino acids. Germline values: CDR1 SQVTM, CDR2 ANQGSEA. The junction had 10 bases not matched to a gene; V was cut back by 7 bases and J by 2 bases. The CDR3 is CSGLDRAFPYEQYF. In DNA, the CDR3 is TGCAGCGGATTGGACAGGGCCTTTCCCTACGAGCAGTACTTC.

This clonotype was counted only a few times. V and J are TRBV4-2 and TRBJ1-4; D is possibly TRBD1 (5 bases). Trimming left V 3 bases short and J 7 bases short, with 12 bases between. Germline loops: CDR1 LGHNA, CDR2 YNFKEQ. The CDR3 sequence is 14 residues long. CDR3 amino acids: CASSQEGTGEKLFF. Here the CDR3 DNA reads TGTGCCAGCAGCCAGGAAGGGACGGGTGAAAAACTGTTTTTT.

This rearrangement joins TRBV27 to TRBJ1-2; TRBD1 is a possible D gene (6 bases). The CDR3 runs 15 residues. Germline lookup yields CDR1 MNHEY and CDR2 SMNVEV (reference sequence). Trimming removed 6 bases at V and 1 base at J, with 15 bases between. The CDR3 sequence: CASSLSGAINYGYTF. The CDR3 DNA follows: TGTGCCAGCAGCCTTTCAGGGGCCATTAACTATGGCTACACCTTC.

The sample holds a few counts of this clonotype. This rearrangement joins TRBV5-1 to TRBJ2-3; the D gene is possibly TRBD2 (6 bases). With 6 bases removed from V and 2 bases from J, the gap between germline ends came to 13 bases. The CDR3 covers 14 residues. Per the germline V gene, CDR1 is SGHRS and CDR2 is YFSETQ. CDR3 nucleotide sequence: TGCGCCAGCACCTTCCTAGCGAACACAGATACGCAGTATTTT. It codes for CASTFLANTDTQYF.

In this sample, this clonotype turned up a few times. The genes are TRBV25-1 and TRBJ2-4; possible D gene TRBD1, 6 bases. Germline-derived CDR1 and CDR2 are MGHDK and SYGVNS. The CDR3 covers 13 residues. V lost 0 bases and J 15 bases, leaving 15 bases between the germline ends. CDR3 loop: CASSEYTGGQTYF. The CDR3 DNA is TGTGCCAGCAGTGAATATACGGGTGGACAGACGTACTTC.

This clonotype showed up just a few times. The chain links TRBV6-2 or TRBV6-3 to TRBJ2-2, with TRBD2 matching 11 bases. CDR3 length equals 19 residues. V trimming: 6 bases; J trimming: 2 bases; junction bases outside the gene matches: 14. Germline V lookup: CDR1 MNHEY, CDR2 SVGEGT. Here the CDR3 DNA reads TGTGCCAGCAGCTATATGATGGGACTAGCGGAAGCCAACACCGGGGAGCTGTTTTTT. It yields the protein CASSYMMGLAEANTGELFF.

V is TRBV7-2 and J is TRBJ2-3; D is undetermined. The CDR3 has 13 residues. V lost 5 bases to trimming and J lost 6 bases, with 12 bases between them. The germline gives CDR1 SGHTA, CDR2 FQGNSA. CDR3 protein: CASSVTGSDTQYF. In DNA form, the CDR3 reads TGTGCCAGCAGCGTGACTGGGTCGGATACGCAGTATTTT.

This clonotype was counted a few times. The chain employs TRBV4-1 and TRBJ2-4; 7 nucleotides align to TRBD1. This CDR3 is built from 15 residues. Germline V gives CDR1 MGHRA, CDR2 YSYEKL. Germline trimming cut 1 base from V and 3 bases from J; bases unmatched to any gene: 3. The CDR3 DNA reads as TGCGCCAGCAGCCAAGGGTACAGGGGCAAAAACATTCAGTACTTC. Residues: CASSQGYRGKNIQYF.

This clonotype was observed a few times. The CDR3 sequence: CASSLTPLFDRAGYEQYF. As DNA, the CDR3 is TGTGCCAGCAGCCTAACCCCACTCTTCGACAGGGCTGGTTACGAGCAGTACTTC. The chain has TRBV9 and TRBJ2-7; 7 bases align to TRBD1. Germline CDR1 is SGDLS and CDR2 is YYNGEE. V lost 4 bases, J lost 4 bases, and 20 bases stayed unmatched. The CDR3 totals 18 residues.

This clonotype was recorded a few times. V usage is TRBV5-1 and J usage is TRBJ2-2, with a weak D call TRBD2 (6 bases). The V end lost 7 bases, the J end lost 3 bases, and 13 bases lay between the germline ends. This CDR3 has 14 amino acids. Germline V gene sequence: CDR1 SGHRS, CDR2 YFSETQ. CDR3 DNA: TGCGCCAGCGAGGCGGGGACGTACACCGGGGAGCTGTTTTTT. This gives the protein CASEAGTYTGELFF.